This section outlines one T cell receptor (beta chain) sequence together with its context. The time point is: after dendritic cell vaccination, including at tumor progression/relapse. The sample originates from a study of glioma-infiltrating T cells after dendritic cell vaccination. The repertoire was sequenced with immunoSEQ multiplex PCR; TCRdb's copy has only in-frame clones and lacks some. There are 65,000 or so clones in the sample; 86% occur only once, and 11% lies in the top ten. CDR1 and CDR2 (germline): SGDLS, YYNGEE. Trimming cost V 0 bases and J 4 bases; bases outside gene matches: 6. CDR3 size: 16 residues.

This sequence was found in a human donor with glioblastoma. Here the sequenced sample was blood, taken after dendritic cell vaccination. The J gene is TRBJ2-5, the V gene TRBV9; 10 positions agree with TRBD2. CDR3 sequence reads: CASSVGSGGRGETQYF. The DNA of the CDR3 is TGTGCCAGCAGCGTAGGTAGCGGGGGGCGGGGAGAGACCCAGTACTTC.